The rows below give T cell receptor beta chains drawn from one sample of a study of regulatory T cells in long-lasting Graves disease. TCRdb redid the calling of the multiplex PCR reads with MiXCR, one entry per CDR3 protein. The sample shows under 350,000 distinct CDR3 sequences, approximately 20% of them seen only once. The sample was peripheral blood mononuclear cells (PBMCs), taken when the disease was refractory, from a patient treated with antithyroid drugs. Receptor source: a female donor with Graves disease. Each CDR3 is given with its conserved first and last residue. A D gene is named only where the DNA matches it firmly. Size is stated for part of the rows, as once, few or many counts, or as a class when the clone is expanded.

>TRBJ2-7|TRBV19|TRBD2|-
TGTGCCAGTAGTACGCTAGCGGATACCTCCTACGAGCAGTACTTC
CASSTLADTSYEQYF
>TRBJ2-7|TRBV20-1|-|many
TGCAGTGCTCGCCCCGGGGACGAGCAGTACTTC
CSARPGDEQYF
>TRBJ2-7|TRBV7-6|-|-
TGTGCCAGCAGCCCGGCCCCGGATAGGCTCTCCTACGAGCAGTACTTC
CASSPAPDRLSYEQYF
>TRBJ2-7|TRBV29-1|-|few
TGCAGCGTGACCGGGGTAGGGGTGCGATACGAGCAGTACTTC
CSVTGVGVRYEQYF
>TRBJ1-2|TRBV20-1|-|-
TGCAGTGCTAGAGTCCCGGACACATATGGCTACACCTTC
CSARVPDTYGYTF
>TRBJ2-1|TRBV19|-|once
TGTGCCAGTAGTATAAGCCAGCGGAGCTCCTACAATGAGCAGTTCTTC
CASSISQRSSYNEQFF
>TRBJ2-7|TRBV11-2|-|-
TGTGCCAGCAGCTCTAAATTAGGGGGCCCGGGACTCCCCTACGAGCAGTACTTC
CASSSKLGGPGLPYEQYF
>TRBJ2-7|TRBV14|-|few
TGTGCCAGCAGCCAAGTGGTTTTGAGACAGCACTACGAGCAGTACTTC
CASSQVVLRQHYEQYF
>TRBJ2-2|TRBV5-1|-|-
TGCGCCAGCCCGTGGGGGGACACCGGGGAGCTGTTTTTT
CASPWGDTGELFF
>TRBJ1-1|TRBV9|-|many
TGTGCCAGCAGCGTAGCGGATGAAGCTTTCTTT
CASSVADEAFF
>TRBJ2-1|TRBV29-1|-|-
TGCAGCGTTAGAAATCCCCGAGGACACAATGAGCAGTTCTTC
CSVRNPRGHNEQFF
>TRBJ2-3|TRBV7-8|TRBD2|-
TGTGCCAGCAGCGCAAAGACTAGCGGGAGCACAGATACGCAGTATTTT
CASSAKTSGSTDTQYF
>TRBJ2-2|TRBV6-2/TRBV6-3|TRBD2|few
TGTGCCAGCAGTTACCACCCCCGTTTGGCGCGGGAGGTGATGAACACCGGGGAGCTGTTTTTT
CASSYHPRLAREVMNTGELFF
>TRBJ2-2|TRBV6-5|TRBD2|few
TGTGCCAGCAGTTACTCGGCTAGACTAGCGGGGTACACCGGGGAGCTGTTTTTT
CASSYSARLAGYTGELFF
>TRBJ1-4|TRBV27|TRBD1|-
TGTGCCAGCAGTCCCCGACAGGGAACTAATGAAAAACTGTTTTTT
CASSPRQGTNEKLFF
>TRBJ2-7|TRBV10-2|TRBD2|once
TGCGCCAGCCGACGGGGACTAGCGGGAGGGGTACAGCAGTACTTC
CASRRGLAGGVQQYF
>TRBJ2-5|TRBV5-1|-|-
TGCGCCAGCAACAGAGGACAGAGGGGGGAGACCCAGTACTTC
CASNRGQRGETQYF
>TRBJ2-1|TRBV24-1|-|many
TGTGCCACCAGTGATTTAGACAGGGAGGCTGGCAATGAGCAGTTCTTC
CATSDLDREAGNEQFF
>TRBJ2-5|TRBV7-8|-|many
TGTGCCAGCAGCCCGCGATTTACAGGGATCAAGGAGACCCAGTACTTC
CASSPRFTGIKETQYF
>TRBJ1-6|TRBV2|-|many
TGTGCCAGCAGTGCCAACGGTGATTCACCCCTCCACTTT
CASSANGDSPLHF
>TRBJ2-6|TRBV6-1|TRBD1|many
TGTGCCAGCAGCTCTCCGGGACAGGGGGCTTCAGGGGCCAACGTCCTGACTTTC
CASSSPGQGASGANVLTF
>TRBJ2-5|TRBV6-5|-|-
TGTGCCAGCAGTTTTGACAGGCTGGAGGAGACCCAGTACTTC
CASSFDRLEETQYF
>TRBJ1-2|TRBV7-9|TRBD1|few
TGTGCCAGCAGCTTAGATGGGGACAGGGTTGGCTACACCTTC
CASSLDGDRVGYTF
>TRBJ1-5|TRBV12-3/TRBV12-4|-|many
TGTGCCAGCAGTTTTAATTTTGGCAATCAGCCCCAGCATTTT
CASSFNFGNQPQHF